A single sample gave rise to the 19 T cell receptor beta chains below, sequenced in a study of OX40 agonist ivuxolimab in advanced cancers. The repertoire was sequenced with immunoSEQ multiplex PCR; TCRdb's copy has only in-frame clones and lacks some. The sample holds about 66,000 clones, 86% seen once. The sequencing used CD4+ or CD8+ T cells sorted from blood, collected in a trial of the OX40 agonist ivuxolimab. All receptors derive from an adult with an advanced solid tumor such as melanoma, head and neck, liver or kidney cancer.

This clone was counted between two and nine times. The DNA for the CDR3 is TGTGCCAGCAGGAGGGGTAGCTCCTACAATGAGCAGTTCTTC. Protein product: CASRRGSSYNEQFF. This chain uses TRBV27 with TRBJ2-1; D possibly uses TRBD1 or TRBD2 (5 bases each). From germline, CDR1 is MNHEY and CDR2 SMNVEV (reference sequence). CDR3 length: 14 amino acids. The ends were cut back, 6 bases at V and 0 bases at J, with 9 bases in the middle.

This chain links TRBV2 with TRBJ1-6; 7 bases align to TRBD1. Germline lookup yields CDR1 SNHLY and CDR2 FYNNEI. Losses at the gene ends were 6 bases for V and 0 bases for J; bases not matched to a gene: 5. The CDR3 spans 16 residues. CDR3 nucleotide sequence: TGTGCCAGCAGAGTGGACAGGAGCTCCTATAATTCACCCCTCCACTTT. This sequence encodes CASRVDRSSYNSPLHF.

The gene calls are TRBV10-3 and TRBJ2-5, with D possibly TRBD1 on 7 matching bases. This CDR3 contains 15 residues. The ends were cut back, 2 bases at V and 7 bases at J, with 17 bases in the middle. CDR1 is ENHRY and CDR2 is SYGVKD in the germline V gene. CDR3 sequence: CAISEPVSGGLTQYF. CDR3 bases: TGTGCCATCAGTGAGCCCGTTTCAGGGGGGTTGACCCAGTACTTC.

The V gene is TRBV18, the J gene TRBJ1-1; TRBD1 matches at 9 bases. Unmatched junction bases numbered 8, after V lost 3 bases and J lost 0 bases. This CDR3 has 17 amino acids. Germline V gene data show CDR1 as KGHSH and CDR2 as LQKENI. CDR3 loop: CASSPGTGTFMNTEAFF. CDR3 in DNA: TGTGCCAGCTCACCTGGGACAGGGACATTTATGAACACTGAAGCTTTCTTT.

The V call is TRBV7-8, the J call TRBJ2-1, with 12 bases lining up with TRBD2. Germline CDR1 is SGHVS and CDR2 is FQNEAQ. Trimming cost V 3 bases and J 7 bases; bases outside gene matches: 10. This CDR3 has 17 residues. The CDR3 region has the DNA TGTGCCAGCAGCTTCGGACTAGCGGGGAAACTAAGGAATGAGCAGTTCTTC. This codes for CASSFGLAGKLRNEQFF.

J is TRBJ1-2 and V is TRBV6-6; D unclear. The CDR3 loop spans 12 amino acids. The germline V gene has CDR1 MNHNY and CDR2 SVGAGI (reference sequence). Trimming cost V 5 bases and J 4 bases, with 8 bases left between them. CDR3 sequence (DNA): TGTGCCAGCAGTCCGGGCACCTATGGCTACACCTTC. Protein: CASSPGTYGYTF.

This chain connects TRBV19 to TRBJ2-5; D ambiguous. The CDR3 totals 9 residues. V was cut by 7 bases and J by 8 bases, with 5 bases left in between. Germline V gene sequence: CDR1 LNHDA, CDR2 SQIVND (reference sequence). DNA of the CDR3: TGTGCCAGTACCCATACCCAGTACTTC. Residues: CASTHTQYF.

The chain is built from TRBV6-5 and TRBJ1-1; maybe TRBD1 (5 bases). Germline values: CDR1 MNHEY, CDR2 SVGAGI. Trimming shortened V by 5 bases and J by 1 base, and 14 bases separated the two germline ends. The CDR3 consists of 15 residues. The CDR3 coding sequence is TGTGCCAGCAGTCGGGTCTCCACAGGGAACACTGAAGCTTTCTTT. This sequence encodes CASSRVSTGNTEAFF.

The chain employs TRBV5-1 and TRBJ2-3; D is ambiguous. Per the germline V gene, CDR1 is SGHRS and CDR2 is YFSETQ. V lost 10 bases to trimming and J lost 2 bases, with 17 bases between them. CDR3 length: 14 amino acids. As DNA, the CDR3 is TGCGCCTCCCTACGAGCCGCTTCCACAGATACGCAGTATTTT. It specifies CASLRAASTDTQYF. The whole variable domain, filled in from reference TRBV5-1 and TRBJ2-3, reads KAGVTQTPRYLIKTRGQQVTLSCSPISGHRSVSWYQQTPGQGLQFLFEYFSETQRNKGNFPGRFSGRQFSNSRSEMNVSTLELGDSALYLCASLRAASTDTQYFGPGTRLTVL.

J is TRBJ1-1 and V is TRBV6-5; TRBD1 agrees at 9 bases. Germline trimming cut 0 bases from V and 4 bases from J; bases unmatched to any gene: 0. This CDR3 has 14 amino acids. CDR1 is MNHEY, CDR2 SVGAGI, per germline. CDR3 region: CASSYSTGGTEAFF. The DNA for the CDR3 is TGTGCCAGCAGTTACTCGACAGGGGGCACTGAAGCTTTCTTT.

V is TRBV11-3 and J is TRBJ2-2, with no clear D. The V and J ends lost 0 bases and 6 bases respectively, with 5 bases between them. CDR3 size: 13 residues. The V gene's germline CDR1 is SGHNT and CDR2 YENEEA. The CDR3 bases are TGTGCCAGCAGCTTAGATCGGGCCGGGGAGCTGTTTTTT. Amino acids: CASSLDRAGELFF. The complete variable domain, with remaining parts taken from reference TRBV11-3 and TRBJ2-2, reads EAGVVQSPRYKIIEKKQPVAFWCNPISGHNTLYWYLQNLGQGPELLIRYENEEAVDDSQLPKDRFSAERLKGVDSTLKIQPAELGDSAVYLCASSLDRAGELFFGEGSRLTVL.

The chain couples TRBV2 to TRBJ2-1, with D perhaps TRBD1 (6 bases). Germline assignment: CDR1 SNHLY and CDR2 FYNNEI. This CDR3 region has 12 residues. Deletions cut 6 bases from V and 8 bases from J, with 11 bases between. The CDR3 DNA is TGTGCCAGCAGGGACAGAGGGGATGAGCAGTTCTTC. Translating gives CASRDRGDEQFF.

V and J are TRBV5-1 and TRBJ2-5, with TRBD2 identical over 7 bases. The CDR3 loop spans 15 amino acids. CDR1 SGHRS and CDR2 YFSETQ come from the germline V gene. Unmatched junction bases numbered 8, after V lost 5 bases and J lost 1 base. CDR3 sequence: CASRGSGAPQETQYF. The CDR3 region has the DNA TGCGCCAGCAGAGGGAGCGGGGCCCCCCAAGAGACCCAGTACTTC.

The V call is TRBV11-3, the J call TRBJ2-2; D is uncertain. The V end lost 5 bases, the J end lost 6 bases, and 22 bases lay between the germline ends. The CDR3 loop spans 17 amino acids. Germline loops: CDR1 SGHNT, CDR2 YENEEA. The CDR3 sequence is CASSHTGPAGDAGELFF. DNA of the CDR3: TGTGCCAGCAGCCATACTGGGCCAGCCGGAGATGCCGGGGAGCTGTTTTTT.

V gene TRBV21-1 combines with J gene TRBJ2-3; TRBD1 is the table's D call and was not checked against the DNA. TRBV21-1 is a known pseudogene. CDR3 length: 16 residues. CDR3 in DNA: TGTGCCAGCACCATCGACGGCAGACAAAGCACAGATACGCAGTATTTT. Translating it yields CASTIDGRQSTDTQYF.

This chain joins TRBV7-9 and TRBJ1-6; tentatively, D is TRBD1 (6 bases). From germline, CDR1 is SEHNR and CDR2 FQNEAQ (reference sequence). V gave up 1 base and J gave up 5 bases, with 9 bases separating them. The CDR3 covers 15 residues. The CDR3 is CASSLEDRDNSPLHF. The CDR3 DNA is TGTGCCAGCAGCTTAGAGGACAGAGATAATTCACCCCTCCACTTT.

The chain carries TRBV9 and TRBJ2-7, with a possible D match to TRBD2 (6 bases). The CDR3 is 14 residues long. V lost 4 bases, J lost 6 bases, and 17 bases lay in between. Germline V gene lookup returns CDR1 SGDLS and CDR2 YYNGEE. This chain's CDR3 is CASSLTVVGGEQYF. CDR3 coding DNA: TGTGCCAGCAGCTTGACGGTGGTGGGGGGCGAGCAGTACTTC.

This chain connects TRBV18 to TRBJ1-4; D uncertain. The V end was cut by 2 bases, the J end by 8 bases, with 24 bases between. This CDR3 contains 18 residues. CDR1 KGHSH and CDR2 LQKENI come from the germline V gene. In DNA form, the CDR3 reads TGTGCCAGCTCACCAAGTGTGTCAGCCCTTGGCCTAGGAGAAAAACTGTTTTTT. Residues: CASSPSVSALGLGEKLFF.

This chain links TRBV30 with TRBJ2-2; D may be TRBD1 (7 bases). Germline loops: CDR1 GTSNPN, CDR2 SVGIG (reference sequence). V was cut by 1 base and J by 5 bases, with 14 bases left in between. The CDR3 sequence is 15 residues long. The CDR3 DNA is TGTGCCTGGAGTGGGGACAGTCGGGGGACCGGGGAGCTGTTTTTT. Its translation: CAWSGDSRGTGELFF.